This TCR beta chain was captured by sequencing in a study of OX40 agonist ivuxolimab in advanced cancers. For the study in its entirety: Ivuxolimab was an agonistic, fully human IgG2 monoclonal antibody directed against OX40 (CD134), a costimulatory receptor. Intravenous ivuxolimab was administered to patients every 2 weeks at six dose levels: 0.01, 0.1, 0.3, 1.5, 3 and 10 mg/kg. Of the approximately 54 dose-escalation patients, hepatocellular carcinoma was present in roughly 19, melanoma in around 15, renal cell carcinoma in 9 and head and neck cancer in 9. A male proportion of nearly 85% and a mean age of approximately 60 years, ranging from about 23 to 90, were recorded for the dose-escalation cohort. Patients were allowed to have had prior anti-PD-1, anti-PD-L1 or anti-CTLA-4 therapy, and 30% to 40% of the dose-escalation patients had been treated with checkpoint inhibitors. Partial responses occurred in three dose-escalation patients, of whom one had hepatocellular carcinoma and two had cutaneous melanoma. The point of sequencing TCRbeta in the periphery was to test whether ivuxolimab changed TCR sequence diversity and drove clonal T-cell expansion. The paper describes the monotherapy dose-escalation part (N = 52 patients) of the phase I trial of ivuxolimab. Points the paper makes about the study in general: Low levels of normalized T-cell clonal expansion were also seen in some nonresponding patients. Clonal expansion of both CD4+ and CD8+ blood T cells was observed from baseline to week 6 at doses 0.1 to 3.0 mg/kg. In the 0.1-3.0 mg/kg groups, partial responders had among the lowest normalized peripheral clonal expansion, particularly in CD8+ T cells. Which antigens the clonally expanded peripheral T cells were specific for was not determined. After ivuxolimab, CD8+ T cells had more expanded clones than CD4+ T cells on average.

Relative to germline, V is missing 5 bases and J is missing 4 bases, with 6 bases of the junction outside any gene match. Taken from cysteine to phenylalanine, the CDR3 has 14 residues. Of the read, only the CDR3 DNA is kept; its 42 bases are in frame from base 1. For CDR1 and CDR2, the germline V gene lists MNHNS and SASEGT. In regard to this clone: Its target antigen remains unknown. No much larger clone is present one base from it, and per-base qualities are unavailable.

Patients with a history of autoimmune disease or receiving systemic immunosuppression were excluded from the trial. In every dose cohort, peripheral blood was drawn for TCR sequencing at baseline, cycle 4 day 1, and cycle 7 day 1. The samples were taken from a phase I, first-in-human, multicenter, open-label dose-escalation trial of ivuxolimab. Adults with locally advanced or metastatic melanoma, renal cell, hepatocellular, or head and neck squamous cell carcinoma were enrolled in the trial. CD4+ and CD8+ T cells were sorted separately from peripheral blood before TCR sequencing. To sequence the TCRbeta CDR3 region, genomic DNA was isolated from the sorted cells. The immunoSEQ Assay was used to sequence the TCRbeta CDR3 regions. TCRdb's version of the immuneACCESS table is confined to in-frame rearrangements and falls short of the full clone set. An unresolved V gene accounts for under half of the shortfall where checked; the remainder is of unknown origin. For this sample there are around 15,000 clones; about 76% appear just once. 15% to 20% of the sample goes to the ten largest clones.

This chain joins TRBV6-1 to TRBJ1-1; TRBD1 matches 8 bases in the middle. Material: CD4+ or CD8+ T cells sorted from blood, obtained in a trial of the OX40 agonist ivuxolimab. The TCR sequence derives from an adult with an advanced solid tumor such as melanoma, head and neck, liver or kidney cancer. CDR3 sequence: CASSHRGGGTEAFF. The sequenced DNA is TGTGCCAGCAGTCACAGGGGGGGAGGCACTGAAGCTTTCTTT.